This entry describes one T cell receptor (beta chain). The record originates from a study of blood T cell repertoires in COVID-19. Turning to the study itself: Acute and convalescent COVID-19 specimens originated in the United States, Italy and Spain.

This table comes from immunoSEQ multiplex PCR, and its TCRdb copy is limited to in-frame clones, with some not included. This table has some 120,000 clones, 90% appearing once. Losses at the gene ends were 4 bases for V and 9 bases for J; bases not matched to a gene: 6. Germline V gene sequence: CDR1 MNHEY, CDR2 SVGAGI. The CDR3 runs 16 residues. This receptor was taken from a human donor with active COVID-19. The donor label of this sample is uncertain. The chain carries TRBV6-5 and TRBJ2-2; TRBD2 agrees at 15 bases. The sequencing input was peripheral blood. The chain's CDR3 is CASSFGLAGGQRELFF. DNA for the CDR3: TGTGCCAGCAGTTTCGGACTAGCGGGGGGGCAAAGGGAGCTGTTTTTT.